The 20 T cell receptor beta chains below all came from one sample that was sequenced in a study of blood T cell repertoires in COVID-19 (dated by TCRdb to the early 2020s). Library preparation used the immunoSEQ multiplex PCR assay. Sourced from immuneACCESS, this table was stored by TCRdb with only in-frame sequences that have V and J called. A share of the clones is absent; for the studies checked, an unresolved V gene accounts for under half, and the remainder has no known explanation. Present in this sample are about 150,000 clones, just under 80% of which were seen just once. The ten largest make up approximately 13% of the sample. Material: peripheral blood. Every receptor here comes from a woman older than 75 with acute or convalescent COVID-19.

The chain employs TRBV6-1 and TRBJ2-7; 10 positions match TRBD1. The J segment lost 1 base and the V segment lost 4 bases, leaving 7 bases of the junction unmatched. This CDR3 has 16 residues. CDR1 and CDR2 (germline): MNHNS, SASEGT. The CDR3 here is CASSGLVGQGSYEQYF. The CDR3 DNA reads TGTGCCAGCAGTGGCCTCGTGGGACAGGGGTCCTACGAGCAGTACTTC.

CDR3 in amino acids: CATSESSGSSFNEQFF. The CDR3 bases are TGTGCCACCAGTGAGTCTAGCGGGAGCTCTTTCAATGAGCAGTTCTTC. The chain recombines TRBV24-1 with TRBJ2-1, with 10 bases identical to TRBD2. The germline V gene has CDR1 KGHDR and CDR2 SFDVKD. The CDR3 extends over 16 amino acids. The junction had 8 bases not matched to a gene; V was cut back by 4 bases and J by 6 bases.

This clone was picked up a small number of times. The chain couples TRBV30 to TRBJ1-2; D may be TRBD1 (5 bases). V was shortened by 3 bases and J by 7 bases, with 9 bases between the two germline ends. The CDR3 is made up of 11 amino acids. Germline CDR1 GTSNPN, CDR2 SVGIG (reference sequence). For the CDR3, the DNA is TGTGCCTGGAGATTCAGGGTTGGCTACACCTTC. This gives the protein CAWRFRVGYTF.

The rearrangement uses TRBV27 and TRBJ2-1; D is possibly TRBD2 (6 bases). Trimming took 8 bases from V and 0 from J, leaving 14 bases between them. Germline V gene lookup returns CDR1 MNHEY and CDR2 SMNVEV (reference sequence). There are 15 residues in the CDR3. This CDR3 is CASSRLGSSYNEQFF. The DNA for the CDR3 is TGTGCCAGCTCCCGCCTCGGGAGCTCCTACAATGAGCAGTTCTTC.

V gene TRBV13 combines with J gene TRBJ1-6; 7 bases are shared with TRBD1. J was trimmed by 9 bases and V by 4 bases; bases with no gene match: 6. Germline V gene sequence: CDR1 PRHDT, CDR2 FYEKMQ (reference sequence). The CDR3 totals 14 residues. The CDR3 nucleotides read TGTGCCAGCAGCTCCGACAGGGCGGGTTCACCCCTCCACTTT. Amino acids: CASSSDRAGSPLHF.

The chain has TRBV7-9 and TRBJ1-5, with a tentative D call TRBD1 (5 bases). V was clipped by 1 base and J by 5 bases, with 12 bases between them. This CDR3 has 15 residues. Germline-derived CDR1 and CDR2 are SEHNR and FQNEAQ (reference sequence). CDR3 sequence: CASSLGYGGDQPQHF. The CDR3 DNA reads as TGTGCCAGCAGCTTAGGGTACGGGGGAGATCAGCCCCAGCATTTT.

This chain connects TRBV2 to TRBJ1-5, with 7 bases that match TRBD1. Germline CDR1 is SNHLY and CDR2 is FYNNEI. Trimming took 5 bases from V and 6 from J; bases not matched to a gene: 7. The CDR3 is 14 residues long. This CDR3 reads CASSRDQGGQPQHF. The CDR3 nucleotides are TGTGCCAGCAGTCGGGACCAGGGGGGTCAGCCCCAGCATTTT.

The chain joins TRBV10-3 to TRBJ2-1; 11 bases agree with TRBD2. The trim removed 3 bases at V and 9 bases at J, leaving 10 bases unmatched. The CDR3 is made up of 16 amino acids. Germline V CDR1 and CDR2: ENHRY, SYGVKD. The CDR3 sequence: CAISEGGIAGGSEQFF. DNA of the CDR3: TGTGCCATCAGTGAAGGCGGAATAGCGGGAGGGAGTGAGCAGTTCTTC.

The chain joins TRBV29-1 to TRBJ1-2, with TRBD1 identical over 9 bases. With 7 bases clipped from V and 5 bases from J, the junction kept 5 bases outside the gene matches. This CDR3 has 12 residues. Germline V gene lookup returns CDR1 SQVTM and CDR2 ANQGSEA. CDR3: CSAQDRGYGYTF. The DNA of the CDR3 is TGCAGCGCTCAGGACAGGGGATATGGCTACACCTTC.

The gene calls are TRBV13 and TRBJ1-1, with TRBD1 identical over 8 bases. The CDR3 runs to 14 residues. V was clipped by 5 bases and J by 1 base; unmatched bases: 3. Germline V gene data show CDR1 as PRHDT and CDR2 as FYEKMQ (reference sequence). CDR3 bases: TGTGCCAGCAGCGGACAGGGTAGGAACACTGAAGCTTTCTTT. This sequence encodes CASSGQGRNTEAFF.

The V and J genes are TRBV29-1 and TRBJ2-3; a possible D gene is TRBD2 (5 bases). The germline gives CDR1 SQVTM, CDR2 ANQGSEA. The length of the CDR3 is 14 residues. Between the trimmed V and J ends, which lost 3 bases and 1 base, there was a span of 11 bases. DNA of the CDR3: TGCAGCGTTGAGAAGACGGAGGGCACAGATACGCAGTATTTT. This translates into CSVEKTEGTDTQYF.

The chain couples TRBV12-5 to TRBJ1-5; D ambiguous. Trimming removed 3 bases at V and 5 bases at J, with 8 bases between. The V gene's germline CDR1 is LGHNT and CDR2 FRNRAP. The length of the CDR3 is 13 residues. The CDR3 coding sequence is TGTGCTAGTGGTTTCGGCGGGTATCAGCCCCAGCATTTT. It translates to CASGFGGYQPQHF. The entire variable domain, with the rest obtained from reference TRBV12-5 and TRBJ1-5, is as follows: DARVTQTPRHKVTEMGQEVTMRCQPILGHNTVFWYRQTMMQGLELLAYFRNRAPLDDSGMPKDRFSAEMPDATLATLKIQPSEPRDSAVYFCASGFGGYQPQHFGDGTRLSIL.

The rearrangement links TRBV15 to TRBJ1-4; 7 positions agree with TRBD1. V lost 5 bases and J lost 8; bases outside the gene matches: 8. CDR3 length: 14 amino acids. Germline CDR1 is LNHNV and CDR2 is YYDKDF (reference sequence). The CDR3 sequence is CATSPHQGGEKLFF. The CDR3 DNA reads TGTGCCACCAGCCCCCACCAGGGGGGAGAAAAACTGTTTTTT.

CDR3 protein: CASSNQGAKARDGYTF. CDR3 nucleotides: TGTGCCAGTAGTAACCAGGGGGCCAAGGCGAGGGATGGCTACACCTTC. The chain uses TRBV19 and TRBJ1-2; 8 bases are a match to TRBD1. CDR1 and CDR2 from the germline V gene are LNHDA and SQIVND (reference sequence). V gave up 4 bases and J gave up 6 bases; unmatched junction bases: 13. The CDR3 runs 16 residues.

The CDR3 nucleotides read TGTGCCAGCAGCAAACAATCCGGGGGGCGCACTGAAGCTTTCTTT. It specifies CASSKQSGGRTEAFF. This sequence joins TRBV5-4 and TRBJ1-1, with D perhaps matching TRBD1 (6 bases). V was pared by 4 bases and J by 4 bases, with 17 bases between. The CDR3 has 15 residues. The germline gives CDR1 SGHNT, CDR2 YYREEE (reference sequence).

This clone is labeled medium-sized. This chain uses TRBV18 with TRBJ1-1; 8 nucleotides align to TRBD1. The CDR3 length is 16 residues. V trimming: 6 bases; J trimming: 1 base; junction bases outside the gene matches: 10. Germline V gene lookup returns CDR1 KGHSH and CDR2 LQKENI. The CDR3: CASSIMGGQENTEAFF. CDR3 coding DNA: TGTGCCAGCTCTATTATGGGGGGACAGGAGAACACTGAAGCTTTCTTT.

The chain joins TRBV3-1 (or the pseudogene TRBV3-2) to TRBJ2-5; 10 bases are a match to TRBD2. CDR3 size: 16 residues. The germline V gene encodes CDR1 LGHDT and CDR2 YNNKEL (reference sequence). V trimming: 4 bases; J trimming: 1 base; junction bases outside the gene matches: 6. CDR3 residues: CASSRKPSGGQETQYF. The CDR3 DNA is TGTGCCAGCAGCCGTAAACCTAGCGGGGGCCAAGAGACCCAGTACTTC.

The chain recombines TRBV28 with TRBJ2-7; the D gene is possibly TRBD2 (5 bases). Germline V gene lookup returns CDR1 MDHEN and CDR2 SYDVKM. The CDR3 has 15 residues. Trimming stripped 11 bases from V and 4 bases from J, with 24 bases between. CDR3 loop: CASWTGSPTFYEQYF. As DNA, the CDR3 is TGTGCCTCTTGGACGGGGTCCCCTACCTTTTACGAGCAGTACTTC.

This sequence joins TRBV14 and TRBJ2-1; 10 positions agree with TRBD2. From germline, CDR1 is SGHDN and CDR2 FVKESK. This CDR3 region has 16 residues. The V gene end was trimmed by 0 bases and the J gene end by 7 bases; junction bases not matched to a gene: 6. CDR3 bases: TGTGCCAGCAGCCAAGAAGGGCTAGCGGGAGATAATGAGCAGTTCTTC. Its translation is CASSQEGLAGDNEQFF.

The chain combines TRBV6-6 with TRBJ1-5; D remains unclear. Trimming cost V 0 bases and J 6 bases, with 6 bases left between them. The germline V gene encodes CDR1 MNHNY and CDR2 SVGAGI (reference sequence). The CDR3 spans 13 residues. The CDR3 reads CASSYSEGQPQHF. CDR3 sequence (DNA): TGTGCCAGCAGTTACTCGGAGGGTCAGCCCCAGCATTTT.